This passage covers 25 T cell receptor beta chains from one sample sequenced in a study of blood T cell repertoires in COVID-19. The protocol was immunoSEQ multiplex PCR, while the TCRdb copy is restricted to in-frame clones and leaves out a portion. The sample lists roughly 190,000 clones, approximately 80% occurring once. Material: peripheral blood. The source of these receptors is a woman in her fifties or sixties with acute or convalescent COVID-19.

This clone was seen a few times. V gene TRBV2 combines with J gene TRBJ1-5; a weak D match, TRBD1 (6 bases). This CDR3 has 14 residues. Trimming stripped 7 bases from V and 5 bases from J, with 15 bases between. The germline gives CDR1 SNHLY, CDR2 FYNNEI. The CDR3 bases are TGTGCCAGCAAGGATTACAGGGACCATCAGCCCCAGCATTTT. It codes for CASKDYRDHQPQHF.

With respect to this clone: One end of the junction fails to match germline, which may point to a read error. V gene TRBV6-6 combines with J gene TRBJ2-7; 7 positions agree with TRBD1. This CDR3 is 15 amino acids long. Germline values: CDR1 MNHNY, CDR2 SVGAGI (reference sequence). The CDR3 nucleotides read TGTGCCAGCACTTACCAGACAGGGTTGGGCTACGAGCAGTACTTC. Its translation is CASTYQTGLGYEQYF.

V usage is TRBV19 and J usage is TRBJ2-1; 12 bases match TRBD2. This CDR3 region has 19 residues. Losses at the gene ends were 2 bases for V and 1 base for J; bases not matched to a gene: 9. CDR1 LNHDA and CDR2 SQIVND come from the germline V gene (reference sequence). The CDR3, as DNA: TGTGCCAGTAGTATACGGACTAGCGGGGCCTCCCCTTCCTACAATGAGCAGTTCTTC. It encodes CASSIRTSGASPSYNEQFF.

The rearrangement joins TRBV5-1 to TRBJ1-1; tentative D call: TRBD1 (6 bases). Germline lookup yields CDR1 SGHRS and CDR2 YFSETQ. Trimming stripped 5 bases from V and 1 base from J, with 15 bases between. The CDR3 runs to 15 residues. The CDR3 here is CASSRGTGWNTEAFF. The DNA of the CDR3 is TGCGCCAGCAGTCGGGGAACAGGGTGGAACACTGAAGCTTTCTTT.

The chain is built from TRBV30 and TRBJ1-5; maybe TRBD1 (5 bases). The germline V gene encodes CDR1 GTSNPN and CDR2 SVGIG (reference sequence). Trimming stripped 6 bases from V and 0 bases from J, with 12 bases between. There are 14 residues in the CDR3. CDR3 region: CACSKGNSNQPQHF. DNA of the CDR3: TGTGCCTGCTCGAAGGGGAATAGCAATCAGCCCCAGCATTTT.

The chain uses TRBV6-5 and TRBJ1-1; D perhaps matches TRBD1 (6 bases). V was trimmed by 5 bases and J by 1 base, leaving 11 bases between them. This CDR3 has 14 residues. Germline loops: CDR1 MNHEY, CDR2 SVGAGI. The CDR3 is CASSTATGNTEAFF. CDR3 in DNA: TGTGCCAGCAGTACCGCGACAGGGAACACTGAAGCTTTCTTT.

The V call is TRBV7-2, the J call TRBJ1-2; D unclear. V was shortened by 4 bases and J by 0 bases, with 24 bases between the two germline ends. The CDR3 contains 19 residues. Germline CDR1 and CDR2: SGHTA and FQGNSA. In DNA form, the CDR3 reads TGTGCCAGCAGCTCCTTGACCGTTGGAGCGGCAGGTGCTAACTATGGCTACACCTTC. It yields the protein CASSSLTVGAAGANYGYTF.

The chain combines TRBV5-1 with TRBJ2-1, with 7 bases lining up with TRBD1. This CDR3 comprises 14 residues. V lost 0 bases and J lost 4; bases outside the gene matches: 1. CDR1 is SGHRS, CDR2 YFSETQ, per germline. DNA of the CDR3: TGCGCCAGCAGCTTGGGGGACAGATACAATGAGCAGTTCTTC. Its translation is CASSLGDRYNEQFF.

This clone was seen just once. This chain connects TRBV6-5 to TRBJ2-2; tentatively, D is TRBD2 (5 bases). This CDR3 is built from 14 residues. V was trimmed by 8 bases and J by 0 bases, leaving 10 bases between them. Germline CDR1 reads MNHEY; CDR2 reads SVGAGI. The CDR3 spells CASLPEANTGELFF. CDR3 coding DNA: TGTGCCAGCCTTCCGGAGGCGAACACCGGGGAGCTGTTTTTT.

The V gene is TRBV19, the J gene TRBJ2-1; TRBD2 agrees at 15 bases. CDR1 is LNHDA, CDR2 SQIVND, per germline (reference sequence). V was clipped by 4 bases and J by 6 bases; unmatched bases: 1. The CDR3 runs 15 residues. DNA of the CDR3: TGTGCCAGTAGTAAGGGACTAGCGGGAGGCAATGAGCAGTTCTTC. This sequence encodes CASSKGLAGGNEQFF.

V and J are TRBV6-5 and TRBJ1-3; no clear D gene. V was clipped by 8 bases and J by 0 bases, with 14 bases between them. The V gene's germline CDR1 is MNHEY and CDR2 SVGAGI. The CDR3 consists of 15 residues. CDR3 region: CASSSPESSGNTIYF. The CDR3 region has the DNA TGTGCCAGCTCTTCCCCCGAGAGCTCTGGAAACACCATATATTTT.

This clone was detected once. The J gene is TRBJ1-5, the V gene TRBV28; the D is unclear. CDR1 and CDR2 from the germline V gene are MDHEN and SYDVKM. The CDR3 is made up of 16 amino acids. V was clipped by 5 bases and J by 4 bases, with 18 bases between them. The CDR3 DNA reads TGTGCCAGCAGTCCTACCCCCCCGCGGGGAAATCAGCCCCAGCATTTT. Residues: CASSPTPPRGNQPQHF.

The V gene is TRBV6-5, the J gene TRBJ1-2; D is perhaps TRBD1 (5 bases). Trimming removed 4 bases at V and 8 bases at J, with 17 bases between. The CDR3 sequence is 14 residues long. CDR1 and CDR2 (germline): MNHEY, SVGAGI. For the CDR3, the DNA is TGTGCCAGCAGTTTAGGTACAGGATTGTTGGGCTACACCTTC. It translates to CASSLGTGLLGYTF.

Remarks on this clone: This sequence may be a read error, since a much larger clone differs from it by one base. V and J are TRBV7-7 and TRBJ2-7; the match to TRBD1 covers 8 bases. The ends lost 5 bases at V and 3 bases at J; junction bases unmatched: 3. Germline CDR1 and CDR2: SSHAT and FNYEAQ (reference sequence). The CDR3 covers 13 residues. DNA of the CDR3: TGTGCCAGCAGCCACGACAGGGGCTACGAGCAGTACTTC. Amino acids: CASSHDRGYEQYF.

The chain is built from TRBV4-3 and TRBJ1-2; a weak D match, TRBD1 (5 bases). CDR1 is LGHNA and CDR2 is YSLEER in the germline V gene. V was pared by 2 bases and J by 2 bases, with 6 bases between. The CDR3 runs to 13 residues. CDR3 in DNA: TGCGCCAGCAGCCAAACAGGAAACTATGGCTACACCTTC. Translated: CASSQTGNYGYTF.

The chain is built from TRBV5-4 and TRBJ2-7; 11 nucleotides line up with TRBD1. From germline, CDR1 is SGHNT and CDR2 YYREEE (reference sequence). The CDR3 has 16 residues. Trimming took 4 bases from V and 2 from J; bases not matched to a gene: 8. CDR3 protein: CASSASGTGGPYEQYF. In nucleotides, the CDR3 is TGTGCCAGCAGCGCATCCGGGACAGGGGGTCCCTACGAGCAGTACTTC. The full variable domain, completed using reference TRBV5-4 and TRBJ2-7, is ETGVTQSPTHLIKTRGQQVTLRCSSQSGHNTVSWYQQALGQGPQFIFQYYREEENGRGNFPPRFSGLQFPNYSSELNVNALELDDSALYLCASSASGTGGPYEQYFGPGTRLTVT.

This chain joins TRBV5-1 and TRBJ1-2, with 8 bases lining up with TRBD1. Germline CDR1 and CDR2: SGHRS and YFSETQ. CDR3 size: 13 residues. V gave up 5 bases and J gave up 5 bases; unmatched junction bases: 5. In DNA, the CDR3 is TGCGCCAGCAGTGAGGGGGACAGGTATGGCTACACCTTC. Protein sequence: CASSEGDRYGYTF.

This clone showed up just a few times. The rearrangement links TRBV19 to TRBJ2-6, with 13 positions matching TRBD2. CDR1 LNHDA and CDR2 SQIVND come from the germline V gene (reference sequence). The CDR3 totals 18 residues. V trimming: 4 bases; J trimming: 0 bases; junction bases outside the gene matches: 3. CDR3 DNA: TGTGCCAGTAGTACGGGGACTAGCGGGACCTCTGGGGCCAACGTCCTGACTTTC. Encoded protein: CASSTGTSGTSGANVLTF.

This clone was recorded only once. The chain joins TRBV11-3 to TRBJ2-7; TRBD1 matches at 8 bases. This CDR3 has 14 amino acids. V gave up 5 bases and J gave up 12 bases; unmatched junction bases: 15. Germline assignment: CDR1 SGHNT and CDR2 YENEEA. The chain's CDR3 is CASSPSGTGGSVYF. CDR3 sequence (DNA): TGTGCCAGCAGCCCCTCCGGGACAGGAGGAAGCGTGTACTTC. Based on the CDR3 plus reference TRBV11-3 and TRBJ2-7, the full variable domain is EAGVVQSPRYKIIEKKQPVAFWCNPISGHNTLYWYLQNLGQGPELLIRYENEEAVDDSQLPKDRFSAERLKGVDSTLKIQPAELGDSAVYLCASSPSGTGGSVYFGPGTRLTVT.

V usage is TRBV20-1 and J usage is TRBJ2-3; TRBD2 agrees at 7 bases. Germline loops: CDR1 DFQATT, CDR2 SNEGSKA (reference sequence). V was clipped by 3 bases and J by 0 bases; unmatched bases: 6. This CDR3 has 15 residues. Here the CDR3 reads CSASRAGISTDTQYF. The DNA for the CDR3 is TGCAGTGCTAGTAGAGCGGGGATTAGCACAGATACGCAGTATTTT.

This chain uses TRBV25-1 with TRBJ2-1, with TRBD1 matching over 10 bases. The trim removed 4 bases at V and 7 bases at J, leaving 7 bases unmatched. Germline CDR1 reads MGHDK; CDR2 reads SYGVNS. The CDR3 extends over 15 amino acids. Here the CDR3 reads CASSVDRGQKNEQFF. CDR3 in DNA: TGTGCCAGCAGTGTAGACAGGGGGCAGAAAAATGAGCAGTTCTTC.

This clone was found a few times. The gene calls are TRBV30 and TRBJ2-7; 8 nucleotides line up with TRBD1. The germline CDR1 and CDR2 sequences are GTSNPN and SVGIG (reference sequence). The CDR3 contains 14 residues. The trim removed 4 bases at V and 0 bases at J, leaving 5 bases unmatched. The CDR3 reads CAWTPDRGSYEQYF. CDR3 nucleotide sequence: TGTGCCTGGACCCCCGACAGGGGCTCCTACGAGCAGTACTTC.

The chain recombines TRBV29-1 with TRBJ1-1; D remains ambiguous. CDR3 size: 13 residues. Deletions cut 4 bases from V and 5 bases from J, with 14 bases between. Germline values: CDR1 SQVTM, CDR2 ANQGSEA. For the CDR3, the DNA is TGCAGCGTTGGGCGAGGGATAACGACTGAAGCTTTCTTT. Protein sequence: CSVGRGITTEAFF.

The chain uses TRBV7-2 and TRBJ2-1, with TRBD1 identical over 7 bases. The germline gives CDR1 SGHTA, CDR2 FQGNSA. This CDR3 contains 13 residues. Trimming took 5 bases from V and 8 from J; bases not matched to a gene: 6. The CDR3 sequence is CASSTRQGYEQFF. CDR3 nucleotides: TGTGCCAGCAGCACTAGACAGGGCTATGAGCAGTTCTTC.

In its sample, this clone was seen once. The chain recombines TRBV27 with TRBJ2-3; possible D gene TRBD2, 7 bases. CDR1 and CDR2 from the germline V gene are MNHEY and SMNVEV (reference sequence). This CDR3 spans 15 amino acids. Trimming took off 5 bases at V and 2 bases at J, with 14 bases between the two ends. CDR3 sequence reads: CASSTKRGATDTQYF. In DNA form, the CDR3 reads TGTGCCAGCAGTACCAAACGGGGGGCCACAGATACGCAGTATTTT.